The source of this T cell receptor beta chain is a study of T cells in Graves' hyperthyroidism and ophthalmopathy. This clonotype was recorded many times. Each diagnosis was grounded in clinical symptoms, serum thyroxine and TRAb, thyroid ultrasound, and orbital computed tomography. Using RNA transcripts as the source, TCR beta CDR3 regions were amplified. The study used the HTBI primer set for a first-round RT-PCR of the TCR CDR3. In TCRdb, the multiplex PCR reads were re-called with MiXCR into one record per CDR3 protein. The sample shows 250,000 or so distinct CDR3 sequences, roughly 15% of them seen only once. The CDR3 consists of 15 residues. Trimming at V came to 1 base and at J to 8 bases, leaving 4 bases not matched to a gene. Germline lookup yields CDR1 SEHNR and CDR2 FQNEAQ (reference sequence).

Sequencing was carried out using blood. This TCR was recovered from a woman between 45 and 60 years old with Graves' hyperthyroidism that later progressed to Graves' ophthalmopathy. J is TRBJ2-1 and V is TRBV7-9; 11 nucleotides agree with TRBD2. The CDR3 protein is CASSLVSGGADEQFF. The DNA for the CDR3 is TGTGCCAGCAGCTTAGTTAGCGGGGGGGCCGATGAGCAGTTCTTC.